This is a list of T cell receptor beta chains from one sample in a study of blood T cell repertoires in COVID-19. Only in-frame clones appear in the TCRdb table, and some are missing; sequencing was by immunoSEQ multiplex PCR. The table shows about 230,000 clones, with over 80% occurring only once. The specimen was peripheral blood. These receptors all stem from an older woman with active or convalescent COVID-19. The CDR3 runs from the conserved cysteine through the conserved F or W. A D gene is named only where the DNA matches it firmly. Some rows have no size entry. The others give once, few or many, or a class for an expanded clone.

>TRBD2|TRBV19|NA|TRBJ2-2
TGTGCCAGTACCCCCCCTAGCGGGAGGGGTTCGACCGGGGAGCTGTTTTTT
CASTPPSGRGSTGELFF
>NA|TRBV6-2/TRBV6-3|NA|TRBJ2-2
TGTGCCAGCAGTTACGGACGGACTCTTCGAGGCGGGGAGCTGTTTTTT
CASSYGRTLRGGELFF
>NA|TRBV4-2|NA|TRBJ2-2
TGTGCCAGCAGTTCCCCGGGAGTCACCGGGGAGCTGTTTTTT
CASSSPGVTGELFF
>NA|TRBV6-1|NA|TRBJ2-2
TGTGCCAGCAGTGAAGAGGGCAGGGCCGGGGAGCTGTTTTTT
CASSEEGRAGELFF
>NA|TRBV5-1|NA|TRBJ2-7
TGCGCCAGCAGCTTGGAGCCCGGGATCTCCTACGAGCAGTACTTC
CASSLEPGISYEQYF
>TRBD2|TRBV3-1/TRBV3-2|once|TRBJ2-4
TGTGCCAGCAGCCAAATAACTAGCGGGAGTTCTAAGTTGGTAAACATTCAGTACTTC
CASSQITSGSSKLVNIQYF
>NA|TRBV3-1/TRBV3-2|NA|TRBJ1-2
TGTGCCAGCAGCATTCGAGCAGGGACTCATGGCTACACCTTC
CASSIRAGTHGYTF
>NA|TRBV28|NA|TRBJ2-6
TGTGCCAGCAGTTTATGGGACTTCTCTGGGGCCAACGTCCTGACTTTC
CASSLWDFSGANVLTF
>NA|TRBV4-1|NA|TRBJ2-7
TGCGCCAGCAGCACCCCTCGGGGGACTGCCGAGATTAAGCAGTACTTC
CASSTPRGTAEIKQYF
>TRBD2|TRBV5-1|NA|TRBJ2-1
TGCGCCAGCAGCGCCCTAGCGGGAGGTTCTGGAAATGAGCAGTTCTTC
CASSALAGGSGNEQFF
>NA|TRBV6-5|NA|TRBJ2-7
TGTGCCAGCAGGGAGGGGGCCAAGGACGAGCAGTACTTC
CASREGAKDEQYF
>NA|TRBV7-8|NA|TRBJ1-5
TGTGCCAGCAGCTTAGGGTACCGGACTCATAGCAATCAGCCCCAGCATTTT
CASSLGYRTHSNQPQHF
>NA|TRBV19|NA|TRBJ1-6
TGTGCCAGTAGTACTGGGGACTTTTCACCCCTCCACTTT
CASSTGDFSPLHF
>TRBD2|TRBV29-1|NA|TRBJ2-3
TGCAGCGCCCCGGGACTAGCTGTAGATACGCAGTATTTT
CSAPGLAVDTQYF
>NA|TRBV7-9|NA|TRBJ1-1
TGTGCCAGCAGCCCAGGGAACGTAGAGCTAGGAAACACTGAAGCTTTCTTT
CASSPGNVELGNTEAFF
>TRBD1|TRBV19|NA|TRBJ2-7
TGTGCCAGTAGTATCGGGACAGGCCGAACCTACGAGCAGTACTTC
CASSIGTGRTYEQYF
>TRBD1|TRBV5-5|NA|TRBJ1-2
TGTGCCAGCAGCTTGGACAGGGGTGGAGGTGGCTACACCTTC
CASSLDRGGGGYTF
>TRBD1|TRBV6-5|NA|TRBJ1-2
TGTGCCAGCAGTTCCGCGGACAGGGCGGGCTACACCTTC
CASSSADRAGYTF
>NA|TRBV30|NA|TRBJ1-2
TGTGCCTGGACTAGCGGGGGAGGCTACACCTTC
CAWTSGGGYTF
>NA|TRBV5-4|NA|TRBJ2-5
TGTGCCAGCAGCACTCTTACCGCGGGGCAAGAGACCCAGTACTTC
CASSTLTAGQETQYF
>TRBD1|TRBV27|NA|TRBJ2-2
TGTGCCAGCAGTTTATCGGGACAGGGAGTCCCCGGGGAGCTGTTTTTT
CASSLSGQGVPGELFF
>NA|TRBV2|NA|TRBJ2-2
TGTGCCAGCAGCCTTAACACCGGGGAGCTGTTTTTT
CASSLNTGELFF
>TRBD1|TRBV25-1|NA|TRBJ2-5
TGTGCCAGCACCCGGGACAGCCAAGAGACCCAGTACTTC
CASTRDSQETQYF
>TRBD1|TRBV5-1|NA|TRBJ2-7
TGCGCCAGCAGCTCTACCGGGACAGGACAGGGGGAGCAGTACTTC
CASSSTGTGQGEQYF
>TRBD1|TRBV19|NA|TRBJ1-1
TGTGCCAGTAGTATAGGGACAGGGACGGCGGCTTTCTTT
CASSIGTGTAAFF
>NA|TRBV12-3/TRBV12-4|NA|TRBJ1-1
TGTGCCAGCAGTCTTAAGAACACTGAAGCTTTCTTT
CASSLKNTEAFF
>TRBD1|TRBV18|NA|TRBJ1-5
TGTGCCAGCTCACCCTCGGGACAGGGGCATCAGCCCCAGCATTTT
CASSPSGQGHQPQHF
>NA|TRBV11-2|NA|TRBJ1-3
TGTGCCAGCAGCTTAGTGGGGAGCTCTGGAAACACCATATATTTT
CASSLVGSSGNTIYF
>NA|TRBV3-1/TRBV3-2|NA|TRBJ2-4
TGTGCCAGCAGCCGATCTGAGCGGTCCAAAAACATTCAGTACTTC
CASSRSERSKNIQYF
>NA|TRBV11-1|NA|TRBJ1-4
TGTGCCAGCAGCGCTCGAGGACAGCAATCTAATGAAAAACTGTTTTTT
CASSARGQQSNEKLFF
>NA|TRBV28|NA|TRBJ1-1
TGTGCCAGCAGTTCCCCGGGGGGCTGGACTGAAGCTTTCTTT
CASSSPGGWTEAFF
>NA|TRBV2|NA|TRBJ2-7
TGTGCCAGCAGTGAAGAATCTCTCGCGGAGGAGCAGTACTTC
CASSEESLAEEQYF
>NA|TRBV30|NA|TRBJ1-4
TGTGCCTGGAGTGTGGGGGGTGCGAGTGAAAAACTGTTTTTT
CAWSVGGASEKLFF
>NA|TRBV14|NA|TRBJ1-1
TGTGCCAGCAGCCGTCCCGGGACATTGAACACTGAAGCTTTCTTT
CASSRPGTLNTEAFF
>NA|TRBV3-1/TRBV3-2|NA|TRBJ1-5
TGTGCCAGCAGCCGAACGGGGAATCAGCCCCAGCATTTT
CASSRTGNQPQHF
>NA|TRBV13|NA|TRBJ1-1
TGTGCCAGCAGCCTGCAACGGGGCACTGAAGCTTTCTTT
CASSLQRGTEAFF
>NA|TRBV7-6|NA|TRBJ2-2
TGTGCCAGCAGCTTTACCCGGGGGGCGCAGGGCGGGGAGCTGTTTTTT
CASSFTRGAQGGELFF
>TRBD1|TRBV7-3|once|TRBJ2-7
TGTGCCAGCAGCTTACCAGGGGGCAAACAGTACTTC
CASSLPGGKQYF
>NA|TRBV19|NA|TRBJ2-2
TGTGCCAGTACCCGGGTCGGAGGGCCTACCGGGGAGCTGTTTTTT
CASTRVGGPTGELFF
>NA|TRBV7-2|NA|TRBJ1-6
TGTGCCAGCAGCTTAAGTACTTTCTCACCCCTCCACTTT
CASSLSTFSPLHF
>NA|TRBV5-5|NA|TRBJ1-1
TGTGCCAGCAGCTTGGATAGGAGGAACACTGAAGCTTTCTTT
CASSLDRRNTEAFF
>NA|TRBV27|few|TRBJ1-1
TGTGCCAGCAGTGTCGGGAGGGCGAACACTGAAGCTTTCTTT
CASSVGRANTEAFF
>TRBD1|TRBV5-4|NA|TRBJ2-7
TGTGCCAGCAGCTTGGGAGGGGGACAGGGGGCCCACGAGCAGTACTTC
CASSLGGGQGAHEQYF
>TRBD2|TRBV10-1|NA|TRBJ2-1
TGCGCCAGCAGTGAGTCGGCTAGCGGGAGTAATGAGCAGTTCTTC
CASSESASGSNEQFF
>NA|TRBV6-5|NA|TRBJ2-2
TGTGCCAGCCTCGCGGACACCGGGGAGCTGTTTTTT
CASLADTGELFF